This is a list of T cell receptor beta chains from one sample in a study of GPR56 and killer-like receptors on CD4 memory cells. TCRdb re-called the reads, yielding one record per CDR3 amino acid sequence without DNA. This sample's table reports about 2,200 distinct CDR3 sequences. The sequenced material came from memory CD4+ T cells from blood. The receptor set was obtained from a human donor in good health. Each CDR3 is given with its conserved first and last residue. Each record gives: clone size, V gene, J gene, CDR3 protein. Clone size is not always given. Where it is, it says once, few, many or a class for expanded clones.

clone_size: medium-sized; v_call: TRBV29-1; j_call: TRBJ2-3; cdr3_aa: CSVLPGGTQYF
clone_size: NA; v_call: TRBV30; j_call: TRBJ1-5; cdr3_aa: CAWSPSAGGPRWPQHF
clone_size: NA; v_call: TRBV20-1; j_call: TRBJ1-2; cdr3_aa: CSAIDGNYGYTF
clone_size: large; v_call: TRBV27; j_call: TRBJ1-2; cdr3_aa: CASSPNQGNNGYGYTF
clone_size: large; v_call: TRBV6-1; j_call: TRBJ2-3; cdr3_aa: CASSSLTRSTDTQYF
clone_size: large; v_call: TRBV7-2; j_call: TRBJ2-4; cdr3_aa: CASSLGIDRAKNIQYF
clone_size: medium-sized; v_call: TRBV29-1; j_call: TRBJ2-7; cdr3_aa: CSPNPPLVAGGPPSYEQYF
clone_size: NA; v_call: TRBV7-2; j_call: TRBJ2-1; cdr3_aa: CASISRMQDEQFF
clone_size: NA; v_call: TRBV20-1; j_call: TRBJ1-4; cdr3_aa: CSARTGGHEKLFF
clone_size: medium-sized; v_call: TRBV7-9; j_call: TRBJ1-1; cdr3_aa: CASRQTVNTEAFF
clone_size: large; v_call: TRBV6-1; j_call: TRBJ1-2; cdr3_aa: CASSDAGGSDYGYTF
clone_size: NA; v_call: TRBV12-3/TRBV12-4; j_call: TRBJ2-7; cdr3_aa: CASSVGTSGLSYEQYF
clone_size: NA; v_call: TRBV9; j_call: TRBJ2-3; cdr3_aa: CASSASPLAGGRGDTQYF
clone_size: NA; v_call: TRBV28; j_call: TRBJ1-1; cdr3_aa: CASRWERHRNTEAFF
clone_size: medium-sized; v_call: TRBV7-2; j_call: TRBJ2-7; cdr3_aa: CASSQAATGNSYEQYF
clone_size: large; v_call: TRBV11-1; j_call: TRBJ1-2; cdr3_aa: CASSPSRGYGGYTF
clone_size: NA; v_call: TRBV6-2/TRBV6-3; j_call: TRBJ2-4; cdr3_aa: CASSSNPSGSPSKNIQYF
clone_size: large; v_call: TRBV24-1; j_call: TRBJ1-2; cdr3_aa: CATSDQGIRYTF
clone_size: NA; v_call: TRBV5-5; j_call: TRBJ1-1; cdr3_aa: CASTVGGARTEAFF
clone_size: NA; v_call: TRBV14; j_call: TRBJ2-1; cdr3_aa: CASSQSQPTGGEQFF
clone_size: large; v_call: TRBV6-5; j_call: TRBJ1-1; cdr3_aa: CASRRSRYLNTEAFF
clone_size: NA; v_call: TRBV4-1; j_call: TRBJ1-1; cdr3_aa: CASSPWGDQGRAFF
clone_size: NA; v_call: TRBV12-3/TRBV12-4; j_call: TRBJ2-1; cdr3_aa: CASREFVRASYNEQFF
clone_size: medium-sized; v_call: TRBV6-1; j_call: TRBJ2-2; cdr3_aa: CASSEALEAGELFF
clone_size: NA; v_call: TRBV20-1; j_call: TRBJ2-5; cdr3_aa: CSALSSRLNSFLETQYF
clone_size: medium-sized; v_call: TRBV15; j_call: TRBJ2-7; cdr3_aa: CATSPGGAVSYEQYF
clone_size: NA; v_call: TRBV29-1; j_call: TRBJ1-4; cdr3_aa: CSVAGGVGEKLFF
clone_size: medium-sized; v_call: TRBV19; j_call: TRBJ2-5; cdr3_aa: CASSKGTAKVTQYF
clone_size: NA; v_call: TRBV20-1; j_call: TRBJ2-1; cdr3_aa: CSARNMALANEQFF
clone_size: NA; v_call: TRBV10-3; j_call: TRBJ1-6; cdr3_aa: CAISYLRSPLHF
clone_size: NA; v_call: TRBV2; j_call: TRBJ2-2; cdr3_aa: CASSEVNTGELFF
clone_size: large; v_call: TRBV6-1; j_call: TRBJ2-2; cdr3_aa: CASSETIPGELFF
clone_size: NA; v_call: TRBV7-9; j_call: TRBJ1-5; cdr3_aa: CASSSYQGSNQPQHF
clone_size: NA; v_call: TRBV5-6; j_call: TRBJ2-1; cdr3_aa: CASSLNNEQFF
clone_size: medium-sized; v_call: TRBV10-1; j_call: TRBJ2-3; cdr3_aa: CASSRDRADTQYF
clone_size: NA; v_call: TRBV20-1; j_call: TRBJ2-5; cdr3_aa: CSASLGSRTQYF
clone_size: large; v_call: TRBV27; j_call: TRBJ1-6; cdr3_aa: CASSFGGWRSPLHF
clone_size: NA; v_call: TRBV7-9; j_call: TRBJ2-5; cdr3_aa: CASSLWIGGQETQYF
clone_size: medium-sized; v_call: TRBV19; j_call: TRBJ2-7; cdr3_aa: CASTRGGPGLGVYEQYF
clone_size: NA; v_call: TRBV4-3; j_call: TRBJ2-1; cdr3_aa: CASSQFIAVEQFF
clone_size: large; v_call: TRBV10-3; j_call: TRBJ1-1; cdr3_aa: CAISQGGDEAFF
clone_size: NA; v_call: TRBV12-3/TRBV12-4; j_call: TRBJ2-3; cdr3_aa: CASRETFRSGTQYF
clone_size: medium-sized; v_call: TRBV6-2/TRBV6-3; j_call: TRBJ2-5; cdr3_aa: CASSYSDYLQTQYF
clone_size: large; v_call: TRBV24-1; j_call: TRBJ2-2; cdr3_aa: CATRDTGTGELFF
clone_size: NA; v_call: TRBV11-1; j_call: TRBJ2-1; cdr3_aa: CASSLRRQGLGNEQFF
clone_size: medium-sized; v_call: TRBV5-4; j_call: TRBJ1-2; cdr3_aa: CASSLERGAYRGYTF
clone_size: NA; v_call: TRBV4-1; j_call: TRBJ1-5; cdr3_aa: CASSSPTGVYSNQPQHF
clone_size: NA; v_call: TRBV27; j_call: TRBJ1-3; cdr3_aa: CASRPGYSGNTIYF
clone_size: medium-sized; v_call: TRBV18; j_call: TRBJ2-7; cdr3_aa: CASSPRLSEQYF
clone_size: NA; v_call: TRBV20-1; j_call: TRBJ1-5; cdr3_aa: CSATALIGLNQPQHF
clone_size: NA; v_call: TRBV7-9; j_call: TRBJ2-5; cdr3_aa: CASSLAKQGLETQYF
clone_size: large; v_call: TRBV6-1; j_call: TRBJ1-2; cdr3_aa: CASNRAANYGYTF
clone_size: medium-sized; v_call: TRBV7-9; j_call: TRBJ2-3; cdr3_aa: CASSLDSVAGGLTDTQYF
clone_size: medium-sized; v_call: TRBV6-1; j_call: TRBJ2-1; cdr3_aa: CASSEALGLGSYNEQFF
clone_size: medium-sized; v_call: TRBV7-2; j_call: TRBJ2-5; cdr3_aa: CASSLVLAGETQYF